These 31 T cell receptor beta chains were sequenced from one sample in a study of metastatic and nonmetastatic thyroid tumors. All patients were untreated before thyroid surgery. TCRdb re-called the PCR reads through MiXCR. The data contain about 70,000 clones, roughly 18% of them singletons. Sequencing was performed on blood. Receptor source: a female donor with papillary thyroid cancer or a benign thyroid nodule (not recorded which). Some clones in this sample may be carry-over from other donors' samples.

This clone was seen a handful of times. The rearrangement joins TRBV10-3 to TRBJ2-3, with D unresolved. Trimming shortened V by 7 bases and J by 1 base, and 6 bases separated the two germline ends. The CDR3 is 12 residues long. Per the germline V gene, CDR1 is ENHRY and CDR2 is SYGVKD. The CDR3 region has the DNA TGTGCCATCATGGCGGGCACAGATACGCAGTATTTT. Translating it yields CAIMAGTDTQYF.

Comments on this clone: A much larger clone is a single base away; this may be a read error. The rearrangement uses TRBV7-2 and TRBJ2-3; D may be TRBD2 (6 bases). CDR3 length: 13 amino acids. CDR1 SGHTA and CDR2 FQGNSA come from the germline V gene. The chain's CDR3 is CANSPGDTDTQYF. The CDR3 DNA sequence: TGTGCCAACAGCCCGGGGGACACAGATACGCAGTATTTT.

This clone showed up many times. The genes are TRBV27 and TRBJ2-3; 7 bases are shared with TRBD1. This CDR3 region has 16 residues. CDR1 and CDR2 (germline): MNHEY, SMNVEV (reference sequence). With V trimmed by 5 bases and J by 3 bases, 11 bases remained unmatched. The CDR3 loop is CASSLGWSGGTDTQYF. The CDR3 DNA is TGTGCCAGCAGTCTTGGGTGGTCAGGGGGAACAGATACGCAGTATTTT.

Many counts were recorded for this clone. CDR3 nucleotides: TGTGCCAGCTTTACGGGGGGGGTTCTGGATGAGCAGTTCTTC. It encodes CASFTGGVLDEQFF. The chain links TRBV18 to TRBJ2-1, with 8 bases lining up with TRBD2. The V and J ends lost 7 bases and 8 bases, in that order; junction bases with no gene match: 10. This CDR3 spans 14 amino acids. Germline V gives CDR1 KGHSH, CDR2 LQKENI.

On this clone: A junction end diverges from the germline sequence, so it may reflect a read error. The sample carries other DNA sequences with the same CDR3. The CDR3 coding sequence is TGCAGCGTTGAAGAGACTAGCGGAGATCCCCGTTTT. It encodes CSVEETSGDPRF. The chain carries TRBV29-1 and TRBJ2-3; 9 bases are a match to TRBD2. Germline CDR1 is SQVTM and CDR2 is ANQGSEA. CDR3 length equals 12 residues.

This clone showed up many times. The genes are TRBV2 and TRBJ1-2, with 8 bases identical to TRBD1. The V and J ends lost 8 bases and 2 bases, in that order; junction bases with no gene match: 4. The CDR3 consists of 13 residues. Germline V lookup: CDR1 SNHLY, CDR2 FYNNEI. The CDR3 region is CASWWTGNYGYTF. Written as DNA, the CDR3 is TGTGCCAGCTGGTGGACAGGGAACTATGGCTACACCTTC.

This clone was recorded many times. The chain is built from TRBV20-1 and TRBJ1-6; TRBD1 matches at 9 bases. The junction had 9 bases not matched to a gene; V was cut back by 5 bases and J by 10 bases. In germline, CDR1 is DFQATT, CDR2 SNEGSKA (reference sequence). The CDR3 contains 14 residues. CDR3 nucleotides: TGCAGTGCTGGGGGTGGACAGGGGAGCTCACCCCTCCACTTT. It yields the protein CSAGGGQGSSPLHF.

Details on this clone: A read error may produce the germline difference seen at one junction end. CDR3: CASSLAPDRIAGNTIYF. For the CDR3, the DNA is TGTGCGAGCAGCTTAGCTCCCGACCGTATCGCAGGAAACACCATATATTTT. The genes are TRBV7-8 and TRBJ1-3; D gene ambiguous. The CDR3 loop spans 17 amino acids. CDR1 SGHVS and CDR2 FQNEAQ come from the germline V gene.

This clone was counted only a few times. A much bigger clone sits one base away, suggesting this may be a read error. The chain has TRBV6-1 and TRBJ1-5, with D maybe TRBD1 (6 bases). This CDR3 is built from 13 residues. The germline V gene has CDR1 MNHNS and CDR2 SASEGT. V gave up 11 bases and J gave up 11 bases, with 22 bases separating them. The CDR3 nucleotides are TGTGCCGCCACTCACAGGGTGGACCAGGCCCAGCATTTT. Its translation: CAATHRVDQAQHF.

This clone was counted ten times or more. V and J are TRBV30 and TRBJ2-5, with 14 bases matching TRBD2. The CDR3 is made up of 16 amino acids. J gave up 5 bases and V 2 bases, and 7 bases lay outside the gene matches. Looked up from germline, CDR1 is GTSNPN and CDR2 is SVGIG (reference sequence). The CDR3 coding sequence is TGTGCCTGGAGTCCCGGGACTAGCGGGAGAGGTGAGACCCAGTACTTC. This encodes CAWSPGTSGRGETQYF.

To note about this clone: Just one base apart from a much larger clone, this may be a read error. Other DNA variants within this sample encode the same CDR3. The chain links TRBV11-3 to TRBJ2-3, with no clear D. Trimming removed 0 bases from V and 0 bases from J, with 4 bases in between. Germline V gives CDR1 SGHNT, CDR2 YENEEA. CDR3 size: 14 residues. CDR3 amino acids: CASSLEPSTDTQYF. For the CDR3, the DNA is TGTGCCAGCAGCTTAGAACCTAGCACAGATACGCAGTATTTT. Variable domain in full (rest from reference TRBV11-3 and TRBJ2-3): EAGVVQSPRYKIIEKKQPVAFWCNPISGHNTLYWYLQNLGQGPELLIRYENEEAVDDSQLPKDRFSAERLKGVDSTLKIQPAELGDSAVYLCASSLEPSTDTQYFGPGTRLTVL.

This clone was detected many times. J is TRBJ1-5 and V is TRBV24-1; 12 bases map to TRBD1. The germline V gene has CDR1 KGHDR and CDR2 SFDVKD. V lost 5 bases and J lost 6; bases outside the gene matches: 4. The CDR3 is 15 amino acids. The CDR3 nucleotides read TGTGCCACCAGTGCCGGGACAGGGGGCGTTCAGCCCCAGCATTTT. Translated, it gives CATSAGTGGVQPQHF.

This clone came up many times. The chain has TRBV29-1 and TRBJ2-1, with a tentative D call TRBD1 (5 bases). Per the germline V gene, CDR1 is SQVTM and CDR2 is ANQGSEA. Trimming removed 5 bases from V and 7 bases from J, with 12 bases in between. The CDR3 runs 12 residues. The CDR3 protein is CSVQQGRNEQFF. CDR3 nucleotide sequence: TGCAGCGTTCAGCAGGGTCGTAATGAGCAGTTCTTC.

This clone appeared many times. The genes are TRBV6-6 and TRBJ2-1; TRBD2 agrees at 11 bases. This CDR3 has 17 residues. With V trimmed by 8 bases and J by 6 bases, 15 bases remained unmatched. Germline V CDR1 and CDR2: MNHNY, SVGAGI (reference sequence). DNA of the CDR3: TGTGCCAGCGCAACCGAGACTAGCGGGACCTATGGCAATGAGCAGTTCTTC. This codes for CASATETSGTYGNEQFF.

This clone has more than one count but fewer than ten. V and J are TRBV28 and TRBJ1-2, with TRBD1 matching 9 bases. Germline CDR1 MDHEN, CDR2 SYDVKM. The ends lost 2 bases at V and 11 bases at J; junction bases unmatched: 12. The CDR3 runs to 15 residues. This chain's CDR3 is CASSLPGGQGVWYTF. The CDR3, as DNA: TGTGCCAGCAGTTTACCCGGGGGACAGGGTGTTTGGTACACCTTC.

This clone has ten or more counts. This sequence joins TRBV27 and TRBJ1-3; D call uncertain. V lost 8 bases and J lost 4, with 6 bases in between. Germline values: CDR1 MNHEY, CDR2 SMNVEV (reference sequence). This CDR3 is built from 11 residues. CDR3 sequence reads: CASRRGNTIYF. In DNA, the CDR3 is TGTGCCAGCCGACGGGGAAACACCATATATTTT.

The table lists this clone with many counts. The chain employs TRBV5-1 and TRBJ2-7; the match to TRBD2 covers 10 bases. CDR3 length: 15 amino acids. V shed 2 bases, J shed 1 base, and the junction held 3 bases outside the gene matches. CDR1 SGHRS and CDR2 YFSETQ come from the germline V gene. The CDR3 nucleotides read TGCGCCAGCAGCTTCAGAGCGGGAGGGTCCTACGAGCAGTACTTC. Its translation: CASSFRAGGSYEQYF.

This clone occurred a few times. The V and J genes are TRBV9 and TRBJ2-5; TRBD2 might be the D (6 bases). Trimming pared 6 bases from V and 5 bases from J, leaving 14 bases between. There are 13 residues in the CDR3. Per the germline V gene, CDR1 is SGDLS and CDR2 is YYNGEE. CDR3 sequence (DNA): TGTGCCAGCAACCAGCTCGGAGGGGAGACCCAGTACTTC. Its protein is CASNQLGGETQYF.

This clone has only a few counts. A much more abundant neighbour one base away suggests this may be a read error. The chain recombines TRBV7-9 with TRBJ1-1; 9 bases are shared with TRBD1. The CDR3 extends over 18 amino acids. Losses at the gene ends were 2 bases for V and 5 bases for J; bases not matched to a gene: 15. Germline V lookup: CDR1 SEHNR, CDR2 FQNEAQ (reference sequence). The CDR3 nucleotides read TGTGCCAGCAGCTTAAGTCCTGGGACAGGGCCTTTTGGGACTGAAGCTTTCTTT. It is translated as CASSLSPGTGPFGTEAFF.

This clone was seen at least ten times. V gene TRBV18 combines with J gene TRBJ1-4; 10 nucleotides align to TRBD1. Germline V CDR1 and CDR2: KGHSH, LQKENI. This CDR3 contains 15 residues. Unmatched junction bases numbered 4, after V lost 3 bases and J lost 6 bases. The CDR3 here is CASSPGTGEDEKLFF. The CDR3 DNA reads TGTGCCAGCTCACCCGGGACAGGGGAGGATGAAAAACTGTTTTTT.

This clone came up many times. This sequence joins TRBV2 and TRBJ2-1; 7 positions match TRBD2. The CDR3 runs to 15 residues. Germline V lookup: CDR1 SNHLY, CDR2 FYNNEI. With 4 bases clipped from V and 7 bases from J, the junction kept 10 bases outside the gene matches. The CDR3 here is CASSGFGGRENEQFF. CDR3 nucleotides: TGTGCCAGCAGTGGTTTCGGGGGGAGGGAGAATGAGCAGTTCTTC.

Worth noting for this clone: This same CDR3 is encoded by further DNA sequences in the sample. The CDR3 region is CASSPPLGASSYNEQFF. The CDR3 DNA follows: TGTGCCAGCTCACCACCTTTAGGGGCGAGCTCCTACAATGAGCAGTTCTTC. The chain is built from TRBV18 and TRBJ2-1; perhaps TRBD1 as D (5 bases). Trimming pared 0 bases from V and 0 bases from J, leaving 12 bases between. CDR1 and CDR2 from the germline V gene are KGHSH and LQKENI. The CDR3 has 17 residues. Full variable domain (remainder filled in from reference TRBV18 and TRBJ2-1): NAGVMQNPRHLVRRRGQEARLRCSPMKGHSHVYWYRQLPEEGLKFMVYLQKENIIDESGMPKERFSAEFPKEGPSILRIQQVVRGDSAAYFCASSPPLGASSYNEQFFGPGTRLTVL.

The chain couples TRBV30 to TRBJ1-6; 7 bases fit TRBD1. The CDR3 length is 16 residues. Trimming cost V 4 bases and J 0 bases; bases outside gene matches: 6. Germline CDR1 GTSNPN, CDR2 SVGIG (reference sequence). The CDR3 spells CAWTTGQSSYNSPLHF. The CDR3 bases are TGTGCCTGGACAACGGGACAGAGCTCCTATAATTCACCCCTCCACTTT.

Ten or more counts support this clone. The chain employs TRBV20-1 and TRBJ2-7, with TRBD2 matching over 9 bases. Looked up from germline, CDR1 is DFQATT and CDR2 is SNEGSKA (reference sequence). With V trimmed by 3 bases and J by 1 base, 10 bases remained unmatched. This CDR3 has 16 residues. CDR3 sequence (DNA): TGCAGTGCTAGGGGCCTCGAGCGGGGGGTATCCTACGAGCAGTACTTC. This codes for CSARGLERGVSYEQYF.

This clone came up many times. J is TRBJ2-5 and V is TRBV7-9, with 11 bases matching TRBD1. The CDR3 runs to 16 residues. CDR1 is SEHNR, CDR2 FQNEAQ, per germline (reference sequence). The junction had 10 bases not matched to a gene; V was cut back by 5 bases and J by 5 bases. The CDR3 DNA reads TGTGCCAGCAGCCCCGATGGGACAGGGGGTCGGGAGACCCAGTACTTC. Its protein product is CASSPDGTGGRETQYF. Looking up the rest from reference TRBV7-9 and TRBJ2-5 gives the full variable domain: DTGVSQNPRHKITKRGQNVTFRCDPISEHNRLYWYRQTLGQGPEFLTYFQNEAQLEKSRLLSDRFSAERPKGSFSTLEIQRTEQGDSAMYLCASSPDGTGGRETQYFGPGTRLLVL.

This rearrangement joins TRBV20-1 to TRBJ2-7; D could derive from TRBD1 or TRBD2 (7 bases each). The V and J ends lost 6 bases and 4 bases respectively, with 19 bases between them. The germline gives CDR1 DFQATT, CDR2 SNEGSKA (reference sequence). The CDR3 loop spans 14 amino acids. In nucleotides, the CDR3 is TGCAGTGCCATAAACCAGGGGGAGGGATACGAGCAGTACTTC. Translated, it gives CSAINQGEGYEQYF.

This clone was counted a few times. Given a much more abundant clone one base away, this may be a read error. Without the conserved terminal phenylalanine or tryptophan, this CDR3 likely stems from a read error. The V call is TRBV10-2, the J call TRBJ2-1; 7 bases align to TRBD1. The CDR3 has 16 amino acids. The J segment lost 1 base and the V segment lost 8 bases, leaving 11 bases of the junction unmatched. CDR1 and CDR2 (germline): WSHSY, SAAADI. This CDR3 reads CASVGVGQVSYNEQFI. The CDR3 DNA reads TGCGCCAGCGTGGGCGTCGGACAGGTATCCTACAATGAGCAGTTCATC.

In this sample, this clone turned up many times. The chain is built from TRBV7-2 and TRBJ2-3; D gene ambiguous. Trimming pared 0 bases from V and 2 bases from J, leaving 6 bases between. The V gene's germline CDR1 is SGHTA and CDR2 FQGNSA. This CDR3 spans 14 amino acids. The CDR3 bases are TGTGCCAGCAGCTTAGCGCCCGCCACAGATACGCAGTATTTT. Amino acids: CASSLAPATDTQYF.

J is TRBJ2-3 and V is TRBV11-2; D is possibly TRBD1 (6 bases). Looked up from germline, CDR1 is SGHAT and CDR2 is FQNNGV. Deletions cut 0 bases from V and 0 bases from J, with 19 bases between. The CDR3 extends over 19 amino acids. The CDR3 DNA reads as TGTGCCAGCAGCTTAGATCTGCAGGGGATTTGGGGAAGCACAGATACGCAGTATTTT. Translation gives CASSLDLQGIWGSTDTQYF.

Regarding this clone: This clone may be a read error of a much larger clone one base away. This chain joins TRBV5-4 and TRBJ2-1; unclear D gene. V was trimmed by 3 bases and J by 10 bases, leaving 17 bases between them. Germline V gene sequence: CDR1 SGHNT, CDR2 YYREEE (reference sequence). The CDR3 length is 14 residues. CDR3 nucleotides: TGTGCCAGCAGCTACTCGGCCAATCTGTACGAGCAGTTCTTC. Its protein product is CASSYSANLYEQFF.

This clone was counted ten times or more. The rearrangement links TRBV6-6 to TRBJ2-1; TRBD2 matches 13 bases. Looked up from germline, CDR1 is MNHNY and CDR2 is SVGAGI (reference sequence). This CDR3 contains 17 residues. After removal of 0 bases from V and 8 bases from J, the junction contained 7 bases not matched to a gene. The CDR3 DNA reads TGTGCCAGCAGTTACTCCCCAACTAGCGGGAGGGCCTATGAGCAGTTCTTC. Protein product: CASSYSPTSGRAYEQFF.